Below are 16 T cell receptor beta chains sequenced from a single sample in a study of shared clonotypes between healthy human individuals. Measured with immunoSEQ multiplex PCR; TCRdb has only the in-frame clones, and not every one. This sample has 550,000 to 700,000 clones; roughly 73% occur once, and the top ten carry around 2%. The sample consisted of memory CD4+ T cells sorted from blood. Described subset: CD45RA-negative fraction. These receptors all stem from a woman in her thirties in good health.

The chain couples TRBV28 to TRBJ2-7; TRBD2 aligns across 7 bases. The germline CDR1 and CDR2 sequences are MDHEN and SYDVKM. Trimming at V came to 6 bases and at J to 3 bases, leaving 5 bases not matched to a gene. This CDR3 region has 13 residues. Here the CDR3 DNA reads TGTGCCAGCAGGAGGACTAGTCGCTACGAGCAGTACTTC. The encoded protein is CASRRTSRYEQYF. The complete variable domain, with remaining parts taken from reference TRBV28 and TRBJ2-7, reads DVKVTQSSRYLVKRTGEKVFLECVQDMDHENMFWYRQDPGLGLRLIYFSYDVKMKEKGDIPEGYSVSREKKERFSLILESASTNQTSMYLCASRRTSRYEQYFGPGTRLTVT.

The DNA for the CDR3 is TGCGCCAGCAGCCGACGGACGGCCAACTACGAGCAGTACTTC. The encoded protein is CASSRRTANYEQYF. The chain carries TRBV5-1 and TRBJ2-7; D is unclear. Trimming shortened V by 4 bases and J by 3 bases, and 14 bases separated the two germline ends. The CDR3 consists of 14 residues. Germline V gives CDR1 SGHRS, CDR2 YFSETQ.

The V call is TRBV30, the J call TRBJ2-1; no reliable D call. Trimming took off 3 bases at V and 6 bases at J, with 18 bases between the two ends. The germline V gene encodes CDR1 GTSNPN and CDR2 SVGIG (reference sequence). CDR3 length: 15 residues. The CDR3, as DNA: TGTGCCTGGAGGGTACATACCACGTTTCGCAATGAGCAGTTCTTC. It yields the protein CAWRVHTTFRNEQFF.

The rearrangement joins TRBV7-8 to TRBJ2-1, with D possibly being TRBD1 (6 bases). CDR3 length: 15 residues. The germline CDR1 and CDR2 sequences are SGHVS and FQNEAQ. Trimming removed 1 base at V and 8 bases at J, with 15 bases between. CDR3 in DNA: TGTGCCAGCAGCTTAGGTAACAGGGCGAGGGATGAGCAGTTCTTC. Translation: CASSLGNRARDEQFF. The full variable domain, in which reference TRBV7-8 and TRBJ2-1 provide the parts outside the CDR3, is GAGVSQSPRYKVAKRGQDVALRCDPISGHVSLFWYQQALGQGPEFLTYFQNEAQLDKSGLPSDRFFAERPEGSVSTLKIQRTQQEDSAVYLCASSLGNRARDEQFFGPGTRLTVL.

This chain links TRBV28 with TRBJ2-5; 15 bases line up with TRBD2. The CDR3 has 17 residues. CDR1 MDHEN and CDR2 SYDVKM come from the germline V gene. The junction had 4 bases not matched to a gene; V was cut back by 3 bases and J by 2 bases. For the CDR3, the DNA is TGTGCCAGCAGTTTGGGACTAGCGGGAGGAGGGCAAGAGACCCAGTACTTC. Translating gives CASSLGLAGGGQETQYF.

This sequence joins TRBV30 and TRBJ1-2, with 9 positions matching TRBD1. Germline trimming cut 5 bases from V and 4 bases from J; bases unmatched to any gene: 2. The CDR3 covers 12 residues. Germline CDR1 reads GTSNPN; CDR2 reads SVGIG (reference sequence). As DNA, the CDR3 is TGTGCCTGGGGGACAGGGCCCTATGGCTACACCTTC. Its translation is CAWGTGPYGYTF.

The chain combines TRBV21-1 with TRBJ1-1. TRBV21-1 is an annotated pseudogene. The CDR3 is 16 amino acids. The CDR3 sequence: CASSNQRGLALPEAFF. For the CDR3, the DNA is TGTGCCAGCAGCAACCAACGGGGACTTGCCCTTCCTGAAGCTTTCTTT.

V gene TRBV28 combines with J gene TRBJ1-2; 7 positions agree with TRBD1. V shed 7 bases, J shed 4 bases, and the junction held 9 bases outside the gene matches. The CDR3 has 14 residues. CDR1 is MDHEN and CDR2 is SYDVKM in the germline V gene. The CDR3 protein is CASTSDRWIYGYTF. CDR3 nucleotide sequence: TGTGCCAGCACCTCGGACAGGTGGATCTATGGCTACACCTTC.

This chain connects TRBV29-1 to TRBJ1-2; D possibly corresponds to TRBD1 (6 bases). The germline V and J ends were trimmed by 6 bases and 6 bases, with 14 bases remaining between them. This CDR3 is 12 amino acids long. Germline values: CDR1 SQVTM, CDR2 ANQGSEA. For the CDR3, the DNA is TGCAGCGTCCACTTGGGGGGCAATGGCTACACCTTC. Translated, it gives CSVHLGGNGYTF.

This chain joins TRBV5-4 and TRBJ2-7; 11 positions match TRBD1. CDR3 length equals 17 residues. After removal of 5 bases from V and 2 bases from J, the junction contained 12 bases not matched to a gene. Germline V CDR1 and CDR2: SGHNT, YYREEE (reference sequence). The CDR3 DNA follows: TGTGCCAGCAGTCGAGGACAGGGGGCGAAACAAACCTACGAGCAGTACTTC. It encodes CASSRGQGAKQTYEQYF.

This clone is a singleton in its sample. The chain employs TRBV4-2 and TRBJ1-5; D is unresolved. The germline V gene has CDR1 LGHNA and CDR2 YNFKEQ. V lost 0 bases, J lost 7 bases, and 13 bases lay in between. This CDR3 comprises 15 residues. CDR3 bases: TGTGCCAGCAGCCAAGAGTTCGGGCAGCTCCAGCCCCAGCATTTT. Translated: CASSQEFGQLQPQHF.

V is TRBV5-1 and J is TRBJ1-2; 7 bases are shared with TRBD1. Per germline, CDR1 SGHRS and CDR2 YFSETQ. The CDR3 is 13 amino acids. With V trimmed by 4 bases and J by 8 bases, 8 bases remained unmatched. CDR3 in amino acids: CASSPQGEEGYTF. The CDR3 coding sequence is TGCGCCAGCAGCCCGCAGGGGGAAGAGGGCTACACCTTC.

This clone occurred once. The CDR3: CASRRAGGDADTQYF. In DNA, the CDR3 is TGTGCCAGCCGTAGAGCGGGAGGAGACGCAGATACGCAGTATTTT. The J gene is TRBJ2-3, the V gene TRBV6-1, with 9 positions matching TRBD2. With 8 bases clipped from V and 4 bases from J, the junction kept 10 bases outside the gene matches. The germline CDR1 and CDR2 sequences are MNHNS and SASEGT. The CDR3 covers 15 residues.

The CDR3 spells CASSPGSNYGYTF. CDR3 bases: TGTGCCAGCAGCCCCGGGTCCAACTATGGCTACACCTTC. The V and J genes are TRBV14 and TRBJ1-2; D is undetermined. V was pared by 4 bases and J by 2 bases, with 8 bases between. The CDR3 contains 13 residues. The germline V gene has CDR1 SGHDN and CDR2 FVKESK.

V and J are TRBV7-9 and TRBJ2-7, with D perhaps TRBD2 (5 bases). The CDR3 consists of 14 residues. V dropped 5 bases and J dropped 1 base, with 12 bases sitting between them. Germline values: CDR1 SEHNR, CDR2 FQNEAQ (reference sequence). CDR3 region: CASSPQEESYEQYF. In nucleotides, the CDR3 is TGTGCCAGCAGCCCTCAGGAGGAGTCCTACGAGCAGTACTTC.

Regarding this clone: The same CDR3 arises from other DNA sequences in this sample as well. The gene calls are TRBV6-5 and TRBJ2-7; TRBD2 matches 9 bases. Germline trimming cut 7 bases from V and 5 bases from J; bases unmatched to any gene: 0. CDR1 MNHEY and CDR2 SVGAGI come from the germline V gene. The CDR3 spans 11 residues. CDR3 nucleotides: TGTGCCAGCAAGCGGGGGGACGAGCAGTACTTC. Protein sequence: CASKRGDEQYF.